Below, 22 T cell receptor beta chains from the same sample are listed, as sequenced in a study of blood T cell repertoires in COVID-19. Some clones are missing from TCRdb's copy, which holds only in-frame ones; the method was immunoSEQ multiplex PCR. The repertoire holds fewer than 100,000 clones, 80% seen once, with 9% to 12% in the top ten. The sample comprised peripheral blood. Every receptor here comes from a woman in her 70s with acute or convalescent COVID-19.

In its sample, this clone was seen once. The chain links TRBV27 to TRBJ2-7; TRBD1 is a possible D gene (6 bases). Germline-derived CDR1 and CDR2 are MNHEY and SMNVEV (reference sequence). Trimming removed 3 bases from V and 2 bases from J, with 11 bases in between. This CDR3 has 14 amino acids. The CDR3 DNA reads TGTGCCAGCAGTTTCCGGGACAAGACCTACGAGCAGTACTTC. Translated: CASSFRDKTYEQYF.

The chain employs TRBV28 and TRBJ1-2; D is possibly TRBD1 (5 bases). The germline V gene has CDR1 MDHEN and CDR2 SYDVKM. This CDR3 has 15 residues. V gave up 3 bases and J gave up 1 base, with 12 bases separating them. The CDR3 DNA follows: TGTGCCAGCAGTTTTGGGGCAGCAGATAACTATGGCTACACCTTC. As protein: CASSFGAADNYGYTF.

V gene TRBV9 combines with J gene TRBJ2-2; TRBD1 matches at 8 bases. V gave up 3 bases and J gave up 1 base; unmatched junction bases: 11. Germline lookup yields CDR1 SGDLS and CDR2 YYNGEE. The CDR3 loop spans 18 amino acids. The DNA of the CDR3 is TGTGCCAGCAGCGACCCGGGGGTGGGGACAGGGAACACCGGGGAGCTGTTTTTT. Protein product: CASSDPGVGTGNTGELFF.

This chain joins TRBV30 and TRBJ1-1, with a possible D match to TRBD1 (5 bases). The ends were cut back, 4 bases at V and 8 bases at J, with 11 bases in the middle. Looked up from germline, CDR1 is GTSNPN and CDR2 is SVGIG (reference sequence). The CDR3 is made up of 11 amino acids. The CDR3 here is CAWTGRGEAFF. The CDR3 DNA sequence: TGTGCCTGGACAGGCCGGGGGGAAGCTTTCTTT.

This CDR3 is CASSPSPGTKAYGYTF. CDR3 DNA: TGCGCCAGCAGCCCCTCTCCCGGGACAAAAGCCTATGGCTACACCTTC. This chain uses TRBV5-1 with TRBJ1-2; maybe TRBD1 (6 bases). The CDR3 consists of 16 residues. Trimming stripped 4 bases from V and 4 bases from J, with 20 bases between. The germline V gene has CDR1 SGHRS and CDR2 YFSETQ.

This chain links TRBV5-6 with TRBJ2-3, with a possible D match to TRBD1 (6 bases). Trimming cost V 4 bases and J 2 bases, with 17 bases left between them. Germline V gene data show CDR1 as SGHDT and CDR2 as YYEEEE. The CDR3 runs to 16 residues. The CDR3 here is CASSPINRANTDTQYF. Written as DNA, the CDR3 is TGTGCCAGCAGCCCCATCAACAGGGCAAACACAGATACGCAGTATTTT.

The V and J genes are TRBV12-3 or TRBV12-4 and TRBJ1-5; no clear D. This CDR3 comprises 13 residues. V was shortened by 6 bases and J by 0 bases, with 6 bases between the two germline ends. The CDR3 reads CASRGVSNQPQHF. CDR3 in DNA: TGTGCCAGCAGGGGAGTTAGCAATCAGCCCCAGCATTTT.

The chain is built from TRBV5-6 and TRBJ2-1; D possibly corresponds to TRBD1 (5 bases). The V and J ends lost 4 bases and 3 bases respectively, with 23 bases between them. Looked up from germline, CDR1 is SGHDT and CDR2 is YYEEEE. This CDR3 has 18 amino acids. CDR3 nucleotides: TGTGCCAGCAGCCCCGACAGCTCCAGTGTCTTTAGCTACAATGAGCAGTTCTTC. This codes for CASSPDSSSVFSYNEQFF.

This chain connects TRBV7-9 to TRBJ2-2; no firm D call. Trimming pared 2 bases from V and 0 bases from J, leaving 4 bases between. CDR1 is SEHNR and CDR2 is FQNEAQ in the germline V gene (reference sequence). The CDR3 consists of 14 residues. The CDR3 loop is CASSLSSNTGELFF. In DNA, the CDR3 is TGTGCCAGCAGCTTAAGCTCGAACACCGGGGAGCTGTTTTTT.

Here the CDR3 reads CASSLEGGRGADTQYF. The CDR3 DNA sequence: TGTGCCAGCAGCTTGGAAGGTGGCAGGGGGGCAGATACGCAGTATTTT. V gene TRBV5-4 combines with J gene TRBJ2-3; D might be TRBD1 (7 bases). The CDR3 is 16 amino acids. The V end lost 0 bases, the J end lost 4 bases, and 15 bases lay between the germline ends. Looked up from germline, CDR1 is SGHNT and CDR2 is YYREEE (reference sequence).

The chain has TRBV4-2 and TRBJ1-5; no clear D gene. V lost 4 bases and J 7 bases, leaving 14 bases between the germline ends. From germline, CDR1 is LGHNA and CDR2 YNFKEQ. The CDR3 is made up of 14 amino acids. The CDR3 is CASSLGISDQPQHF. Written as DNA, the CDR3 is TGTGCCAGCAGCCTCGGGATCTCTGACCAGCCCCAGCATTTT.

J is TRBJ2-7 and V is TRBV4-1, with 12 nucleotides matching TRBD2. Germline trimming cut 1 base from V and 7 bases from J; bases unmatched to any gene: 11. This CDR3 has 17 residues. Per the germline V gene, CDR1 is MGHRA and CDR2 is YSYEKL. The CDR3, as DNA: TGCGCCAGCAGCCAAGTTCTAGCGGGAGGGCCGGTTAAGGAGCAGTACTTC. Its translation is CASSQVLAGGPVKEQYF.

This clone was recorded only once. The chain combines TRBV29-1 with TRBJ1-1, with 9 nucleotides matching TRBD1. V gave up 7 bases and J gave up 4 bases; unmatched junction bases: 7. The CDR3 length is 13 residues. Germline V CDR1 and CDR2: SQVTM, ANQGSEA. The CDR3 reads CSGRTGAVTEAFF. CDR3 coding DNA: TGCAGCGGAAGGACAGGGGCGGTCACTGAAGCTTTCTTT.

This clone was recorded once. The gene calls are TRBV28 and TRBJ1-5; 11 positions agree with TRBD1. The CDR3 runs 16 residues. Germline loops: CDR1 MDHEN, CDR2 SYDVKM. Trimming at V came to 4 bases and at J to 4 bases, leaving 6 bases not matched to a gene. The CDR3 coding sequence is TGTGCCAGCAGTTATTGGACAGGGGGCGCGAATCAGCCCCAGCATTTT. Translated: CASSYWTGGANQPQHF.

The V and J genes are TRBV19 and TRBJ1-6; no reliable D call. V lost 6 bases and J 0 bases, leaving 15 bases between the germline ends. The CDR3 has 17 residues. Germline V CDR1 and CDR2: LNHDA, SQIVND (reference sequence). DNA for the CDR3: TGTGCCAGTAGAACTGACTTCTCGAGCTCCTATAATTCACCCCTCCACTTT. As protein: CASRTDFSSSYNSPLHF.

This clone was seen a handful of times. This CDR3 reads CASSYVDRGYGYTF. CDR3 coding DNA: TGTGCCAGCAGTTACGTGGACAGGGGGTATGGCTACACCTTC. This chain uses TRBV6-2 or TRBV6-3 with TRBJ1-2; 10 bases agree with TRBD1. The V gene end was trimmed by 2 bases and the J gene end by 5 bases; junction bases not matched to a gene: 2. This CDR3 has 14 amino acids. Germline V CDR1 and CDR2: MNHEY, SVGEGT.

The V and J genes are TRBV19 and TRBJ1-5; D is ambiguous. Trimming left V 7 bases short and J 11 bases short, with 15 bases between. This CDR3 region has 12 residues. CDR1 is LNHDA and CDR2 is SQIVND in the germline V gene (reference sequence). For the CDR3, the DNA is TGTGCCAGTACCTCCGTCGGGGAGACCCAGCATTTT. Translating it yields CASTSVGETQHF.

This chain connects TRBV9 to TRBJ2-5; D uncertain. Trimming removed 0 bases at V and 3 bases at J, with 9 bases between. The CDR3 sequence is 14 residues long. Germline V gives CDR1 SGDLS, CDR2 YYNGEE. In DNA form, the CDR3 reads TGTGCCAGCAGCGTAGGAGGTGTAAAAGAGACCCAGTACTTC. Amino acids: CASSVGGVKETQYF. Variable domain in full (rest from reference TRBV9 and TRBJ2-5): DSGVTQTPKHLITATGQRVTLRCSPRSGDLSVYWYQQSLDQGLQFLIQYYNGEERAKGNILERFSAQQFPDLHSELNLSSLELGDSALYFCASSVGGVKETQYFGPGTRLLVL.

The genes are TRBV10-3 and TRBJ1-1; 8 nucleotides agree with TRBD1. V was pared by 6 bases and J by 0 bases, with 3 bases of the junction left unmatched. This CDR3 is built from 14 residues. CDR1 and CDR2 (germline): ENHRY, SYGVKD. CDR3 protein: CAIRTGDMNTEAFF. The DNA of the CDR3 is TGTGCCATCAGGACAGGGGATATGAACACTGAAGCTTTCTTT.

This clone has just one count. This rearrangement joins TRBV2 to TRBJ2-3, with D unresolved. Trimming cost V 0 bases and J 0 bases, with 10 bases left between them. The CDR3 totals 16 residues. Germline assignment: CDR1 SNHLY and CDR2 FYNNEI. The CDR3 bases are TGTGCCAGCAGTGAAGCACCCAGGCCAAGCACAGATACGCAGTATTTT. It codes for CASSEAPRPSTDTQYF.

The rearrangement joins TRBV6-2 or TRBV6-3 to TRBJ2-7; the match to TRBD2 covers 10 bases. The germline CDR1 and CDR2 sequences are MNHEY and SVGEGT. The V segment lost 2 bases and the J segment 2 bases; nucleotides outside the gene matches: 3. The CDR3 runs to 15 residues. CDR3: CASSYASGSTYEQYF. The DNA for the CDR3 is TGTGCCAGCAGTTACGCTAGCGGGAGTACCTACGAGCAGTACTTC.

This clone showed up just a few times. This chain uses TRBV28 with TRBJ2-2; D possibly corresponds to TRBD1 (8 bases). The CDR3 is 15 amino acids. V dropped 6 bases and J dropped 3 bases, with 14 bases sitting between them. Germline loops: CDR1 MDHEN, CDR2 SYDVKM. The CDR3 DNA reads as TGTGCCAGCAGCCGGACAGGGAGGGACACCGGGGAGCTGTTTTTT. It specifies CASSRTGRDTGELFF. Looking up the rest from reference TRBV28 and TRBJ2-2 gives the full variable domain: DVKVTQSSRYLVKRTGEKVFLECVQDMDHENMFWYRQDPGLGLRLIYFSYDVKMKEKGDIPEGYSVSREKKERFSLILESASTNQTSMYLCASSRTGRDTGELFFGEGSRLTVL.